The next 19 T cell receptor beta chains were all read from a single sample in a study of relationships among human T cell subsets. Semiquantitative ARM-PCR amplified T cell receptor alpha and beta CDR3 regions from mRNA. Tagged nested gene-specific primers were used first, then communal superprimers amplified exponentially. TCRdb analysed the multiplex PCR reads with MiXCR anew, one entry per CDR3 protein. In the table there are roughly 7,600 distinct CDR3 sequences, around 64% of which are singletons. Pooled CD4+ and CD8+ T cells were bead-selected with anti-CD45RA to get naive and transitional cells. The specimen sequenced was naive and transitional (CD45RA+) T cells sorted from blood. The origin of the receptors is a man aged 40-49 years in good health.

This clonotype was seen more than once but under ten times. V usage is TRBV29-1 and J usage is TRBJ2-5, with D hard to call. This CDR3 spans 13 amino acids. CDR1 and CDR2 (germline): SQVTM, ANQGSEA. V was trimmed by 6 bases and J by 4 bases, leaving 15 bases between them. The CDR3 region has the DNA TGCAGCGTCGGATGGGGTATTCCAGAGACCCAGTACTTC. Amino acid sequence: CSVGWGIPETQYF. The full variable domain, rest sourced from reference TRBV29-1 and TRBJ2-5, is SAVISQKPSRDICQRGTSLTIQCQVDSQVTMMFWYRQQPGQSLTLIATANQGSEATYESGFVIDKFPISRPNLTFSTLTVSNMSPEDSSIYLCSVGWGIPETQYFGPGTRLLVL.

This rearrangement joins TRBV12-3 or TRBV12-4 to TRBJ2-5, with 8 bases lining up with TRBD2. Unmatched junction bases numbered 7, after V lost 3 bases and J lost 1 base. The CDR3 extends over 16 amino acids. CDR3 sequence (DNA): TGTGCCAGCAGTTTCTTCGGGACTAGACTCCAAGAGACCCAGTACTTC. Residues: CASSFFGTRLQETQYF.

The chain couples TRBV5-1 to TRBJ1-1, with 7 nucleotides matching TRBD1. Germline CDR1 SGHRS, CDR2 YFSETQ. After removal of 3 bases from V and 4 bases from J, the junction contained 9 bases not matched to a gene. The CDR3 runs 15 residues. As DNA, the CDR3 is TGCGCCAGCAGCTCAACCTTCGGACAGGCCACTGAAGCTTTCTTT. Translating gives CASSSTFGQATEAFF.

The chain uses TRBV12-3 or TRBV12-4 and TRBJ2-3; D ambiguous. The CDR3 is 14 amino acids. V lost 1 base and J 3 bases, leaving 8 bases between the germline ends. The CDR3 loop reads CASSLEDVTDTQYF. The CDR3, as DNA: TGTGCCAGCAGTTTAGAGGACGTAACAGATACGCAGTATTTT.

This sequence joins TRBV6-6 and TRBJ2-7; 8 bases match TRBD1. J was trimmed by 6 bases and V by 8 bases; bases with no gene match: 15. This CDR3 spans 15 amino acids. The germline V gene encodes CDR1 MNHNY and CDR2 SVGAGI (reference sequence). The CDR3 sequence is CASFYTPRGPREQYF. In nucleotides, the CDR3 is TGTGCCAGCTTTTATACCCCCAGGGGGCCCCGCGAGCAGTACTTC.

The chain carries TRBV13 and TRBJ2-1, with no clear D. In germline, CDR1 is PRHDT, CDR2 FYEKMQ (reference sequence). V lost 3 bases and J lost 2, with 8 bases in between. This CDR3 is 14 amino acids long. The CDR3 region is CASSFRSPYNEQFF. The CDR3 DNA sequence: TGTGCCAGCAGCTTTAGATCGCCCTACAATGAGCAGTTCTTC.

The chain recombines TRBV28 with TRBJ1-1; D remains unclear. This CDR3 has 15 amino acids. Trimming shortened V by 6 bases and J by 5 bases, and 19 bases separated the two germline ends. Germline-derived CDR1 and CDR2 are MDHEN and SYDVKM. The CDR3, as DNA: TGTGCCAGCAGACCCCGCGGGTCCGCGTTTACTGAAGCTTTCTTT. It is translated as CASRPRGSAFTEAFF.

V and J are TRBV12-3 or TRBV12-4 and TRBJ1-2; D ambiguous. CDR3 length equals 11 residues. Trimming removed 3 bases at V and 8 bases at J, with 7 bases between. The DNA for the CDR3 is TGTGCCAGCAGTTTTCGCGACGGCTACACCTTC. Protein: CASSFRDGYTF.

The chain has TRBV28 and TRBJ2-2; 10 bases agree with TRBD2. The trim removed 5 bases at V and 7 bases at J, leaving 7 bases unmatched. The CDR3 contains 15 residues. CDR1 MDHEN and CDR2 SYDVKM come from the germline V gene. CDR3 in amino acids: CASSSTGTSVGELFF. The DNA for the CDR3 is TGTGCCAGCAGTAGCACCGGGACTAGCGTCGGGGAGCTGTTTTTT.

This chain joins TRBV11-2 and TRBJ1-3; 7 nucleotides agree with TRBD1. The germline CDR1 and CDR2 sequences are SGHAT and FQNNGV. The CDR3 contains 16 residues. J gave up 2 bases and V 2 bases, and 6 bases lay outside the gene matches. The CDR3 loop is CASSLSGGPPGNTIYF. The CDR3 DNA sequence: TGTGCCAGCAGCTTATCAGGGGGTCCTCCTGGAAACACCATATATTTT.

The rearrangement links TRBV7-9 to TRBJ2-4, with D tentatively TRBD1 (8 bases). In germline, CDR1 is SEHNR, CDR2 FQNEAQ (reference sequence). The CDR3 extends over 15 amino acids. V lost 5 bases and J lost 5, with 16 bases in between. CDR3 region: CASSLTGAGENIQYF. In DNA, the CDR3 is TGTGCCAGCAGCCTGACAGGGGCGGGAGAAAACATTCAGTACTTC.

This sequence joins TRBV5-8 and TRBJ1-5, with a possible D match to TRBD1 (5 bases). CDR1 and CDR2 from the germline V gene are SGHTS and YDEGEE. V lost 5 bases, J lost 0 bases, and 12 bases lay in between. The length of the CDR3 is 15 residues. The CDR3, as DNA: TGTGCCAGCAGTTTCCAGGGATATAGCAATCAGCCCCAGCATTTT. It translates to CASSFQGYSNQPQHF.

As regards this clonotype: At one boundary the junction diverges from the germline segment, which might be a read error. V usage is TRBV5-4 and J usage is TRBJ2-3; 13 bases are a match to TRBD2. Germline CDR1 reads SGHNT; CDR2 reads YYREEE (reference sequence). This CDR3 has 16 residues. The CDR3 region is CASSLGTSGGTDTQYF. The CDR3 bases are TGCGCCAGCAGCCTCGGGACTAGCGGGGGCACAGATACGCAGTATTTT.

The chain recombines TRBV14 with TRBJ1-5, with D hard to call. The germline CDR1 and CDR2 sequences are SGHDN and FVKESK. The CDR3 contains 11 residues. V lost 0 bases to trimming and J lost 15 bases, with 9 bases between them. The CDR3 nucleotides are TGTGCCAGCAGCCAAGACGGCCCTCGGCATTTT. Translation: CASSQDGPRHF.

This clonotype was seen a single time. The gene calls are TRBV14 and TRBJ2-7; 9 bases match TRBD2. V shed 4 bases, J shed 3 bases, and the junction held 4 bases outside the gene matches. The CDR3 runs to 14 residues. Germline V lookup: CDR1 SGHDN, CDR2 FVKESK. CDR3 loop: CASSLGLAIYEQYF. The DNA of the CDR3 is TGTGCCAGCAGCCTCGGACTAGCGATCTACGAGCAGTACTTC. Full variable domain (rest looked up from reference TRBV14 and TRBJ2-7): EAGVTQFPSHSVIEKGQTVTLRCDPISGHDNLYWYRRVMGKEIKFLLHFVKESKQDESGMPNNRFLAERTGGTYSTLKVQPAELEDSGVYFCASSLGLAIYEQYFGPGTRLTVT.

V gene TRBV19 combines with J gene TRBJ1-6, with 8 bases that match TRBD1. Germline assignment: CDR1 LNHDA and CDR2 SQIVND (reference sequence). The CDR3 consists of 18 residues. Trimming cost V 4 bases and J 0 bases; bases outside gene matches: 8. The CDR3 protein is CASSNRGFQSSYNSPLHF. In nucleotides, the CDR3 is TGTGCCAGTAGTAACAGGGGGTTTCAGAGCTCCTATAATTCACCCCTCCACTTT.

This clonotype was seen more than once but under ten times. This sequence joins TRBV7-3 and TRBJ1-1; D gene ambiguous. Germline CDR1 reads SGHTA; CDR2 reads FQGTGA. V lost 1 base to trimming and J lost 0 bases, with 9 bases between them. This CDR3 has 15 amino acids. The CDR3 here is CASSLSGQVNTEAFF. The DNA for the CDR3 is TGTGCCAGCAGCTTAAGTGGGCAGGTGAACACTGAAGCTTTCTTT.

J is TRBJ1-5 and V is TRBV20-1; 8 positions match TRBD1. With 5 bases clipped from V and 5 bases from J, the junction kept 5 bases outside the gene matches. Germline V CDR1 and CDR2: DFQATT, SNEGSKA (reference sequence). The CDR3 extends over 13 amino acids. CDR3 sequence (DNA): TGCAGTGCTGCCCGGACAGGGCATCAGCCCCAGCATTTT. Its protein is CSAARTGHQPQHF.

The chain employs TRBV29-1 and TRBJ2-7; unclear D gene. This CDR3 is 12 amino acids long. V lost 7 bases, J lost 7 bases, and 17 bases lay in between. Germline assignment: CDR1 SQVTM and CDR2 ANQGSEA. The DNA of the CDR3 is TGCAGCGCAAAAGCAGGATCAGGTGAGCAGTACTTC. It is translated as CSAKAGSGEQYF.